One and the same sample provided the 5 T cell receptor beta chains below, sequenced in a study of T cell repertoires in cytomegalovirus infection. TCRdb reanalysed the reads using MiXCR and keeps one entry per CDR3 protein. Counted here are around 200,000 distinct CDR3 sequences, 17% occurring once; the ten biggest clones make up approximately 26%. The sample comprised CD8+ T cells from PBMCs. These receptors all stem from a human donor in good health (CMV status not recorded). Some clones in this sample may be carry-over from other donors' samples.

The V and J genes are TRBV7-6 and TRBJ2-5; D uncertain. Germline CDR1 SGHVS, CDR2 FNYEAQ. CDR3 length equals 14 residues. V lost 2 bases to trimming and J lost 0 bases, with 7 bases between them. The CDR3 nucleotides are TGTGCCAGCAGCTTAAAGTTAGACCAAGAGACCCAGTACTTC. This sequence encodes CASSLKLDQETQYF.

V usage is TRBV7-9 and J usage is TRBJ1-5; D is unclear. The CDR3 totals 15 residues. Trimming took 1 base from V and 5 from J, leaving 12 bases between them. Germline V gene data show CDR1 as SEHNR and CDR2 as FQNEAQ (reference sequence). CDR3 bases: TGTGCCAGCAGCTTAGATTCTTCGCGTTATCAGCCCCAGCATTTT. It is translated as CASSLDSSRYQPQHF.

This clonotype was counted between two and nine times. The V and J genes are TRBV12-3 or TRBV12-4 and TRBJ2-3, with D perhaps matching TRBD2 (6 bases). The V end lost 8 bases, the J end lost 2 bases, and 11 bases lay between the germline ends. The CDR3 spans 13 residues. CDR3 coding DNA: TGTGCCAGCGGCCTAGCGACCACAGATACGCAGTATTTT. The encoded protein is CASGLATTDTQYF.

V and J are TRBV27 and TRBJ1-2; D might be TRBD1 (6 bases). CDR1 MNHEY and CDR2 SMNVEV come from the germline V gene (reference sequence). Trimming stripped 2 bases from V and 6 bases from J, with 16 bases between. The CDR3 is 15 amino acids. CDR3 DNA: TGTGCCAGCAGTTTAGGGGCGGGGGGCGTCGATGGCTACACCTTC. Translated, it gives CASSLGAGGVDGYTF.

J is TRBJ1-2 and V is TRBV7-9, with 7 bases lining up with TRBD1. There are 15 residues in the CDR3. Germline V gene sequence: CDR1 SEHNR, CDR2 FQNEAQ (reference sequence). J was trimmed by 0 bases and V by 5 bases; bases with no gene match: 6. The CDR3 DNA sequence: TGTGCCAGCAGCATGACAGGGTTCTCTAACTATGGCTACACCTTC. This sequence encodes CASSMTGFSNYGYTF.